What follows are 2 T cell receptor beta chains derived from one specimen sequenced in a study of shared clonotypes between healthy human individuals. TCRdb's table, derived via immunoSEQ multiplex PCR, lists solely in-frame clones and lacks some. The sample has a few million clones, under 95% seen once. Sequenced material: naive CD4+ T cells from PBMCs. Subset defined: CD45RA+ positively selected. These receptors were collected from a man between 18 and 35 years old in good health. Some clones in this sample may be carry-over from other donors' samples.

The chain employs TRBV10-3 and TRBJ1-2; D perhaps matches TRBD1 (6 bases). CDR1 is ENHRY, CDR2 SYGVKD, per germline. The CDR3 is made up of 13 amino acids. V was trimmed by 7 bases and J by 7 bases, leaving 16 bases between them. CDR3 amino acids: CAITSGQPLGYTF. CDR3 DNA sequence: TGTGCCATCACTAGCGGACAGCCGCTTGGCTACACCTTC.

This chain uses TRBV10-3 with TRBJ2-7, with D maybe TRBD2 (5 bases). Looked up from germline, CDR1 is ENHRY and CDR2 is SYGVKD. This CDR3 is 14 amino acids long. Trimming removed 4 bases from V and 0 bases from J, with 10 bases in between. CDR3 region: CAISGGPTSYEQYF. The CDR3 DNA reads TGTGCCATCAGTGGCGGGCCTACCTCCTACGAGCAGTACTTC.